The rows below give T cell receptor beta chains drawn from one sample of a study of blood T cell repertoires in COVID-19. Sequencing was performed with immunoSEQ multiplex PCR; in TCRdb, only in-frame clones are kept and a portion is missing. The sample lists 40,000 or so clones; around 83% were seen once. Material: peripheral blood. The receptors come from a man aged 60 to 75 with acute or convalescent COVID-19. CDR3s include the opening cysteine and the closing phenylalanine or tryptophan. The D gene is left open where the match is weak. Size is omitted from some rows. Given values are once, few, many or a class for expanded clones.

cdr3_nt cdr3_aa d_call j_call clone_size v_call
TGCGCCAGCAGCGGGTTCGGGGGGTCTGTAACCTACAATGAGCAGTTCTTC CASSGFGGSVTYNEQFF TRBD2 TRBJ2-1 NA TRBV5-1
TGTGCTTCTCTCGGATTAGCGGGAGTTCCCGGGGAGCTGTTTTTT CASLGLAGVPGELFF TRBD2 TRBJ2-2 NA TRBV6-5
TGTGCCAGCAGCTTGGTAGCAGGGTATGGCTACACCTTC CASSLVAGYGYTF NA TRBJ1-2 NA TRBV5-5
TGTGCCAGCAGGCCGGGGGGGGCCGGTCAGCCCCAGCATTTT CASRPGGAGQPQHF NA TRBJ1-5 NA TRBV28
TGTGCCAGCCTGGGGGCCATGGGGAATCAGCCCCAGCATTTT CASLGAMGNQPQHF NA TRBJ1-5 NA TRBV2
TGCGCCAGCAGCGGAAGACAGGGGGCCTCCTACGAGCAGTACTTC CASSGRQGASYEQYF TRBD1 TRBJ2-7 NA TRBV5-1
TGTGCCACCAGCAGAGATAAGGGGCTGGAACGCTCTGGGGCCAACGTCCTGACTTTC CATSRDKGLERSGANVLTF NA TRBJ2-6 NA TRBV15
TGTGCCAGCAGCTCCGGGTCGTCGAATACGCAGTATTTT CASSSGSSNTQYF NA TRBJ2-3 NA TRBV7-3
TGTGCCAGCAGCCCGGGGGGTTATCGGTCTGATGAGCAGTTCTTC CASSPGGYRSDEQFF TRBD2 TRBJ2-1 NA TRBV7-9
TGTGCCAGCAGCTTAGTGCGGGGGGGCCCAGATACGCAGTATTTT CASSLVRGGPDTQYF TRBD2 TRBJ2-3 NA TRBV13
TGCAGCGTTCCCGGGGGGGCGGCTGGCTACACCTTC CSVPGGAAGYTF NA TRBJ1-2 NA TRBV29-1
TGTGCCAGCAGCGTAGGAGGCAGAACCCTCGGAACTAATGAAAAACTGTTTTTT CASSVGGRTLGTNEKLFF NA TRBJ1-4 NA TRBV9
TGTGCCAGCGCCAGGGCCCCATTCTACGAGCAGTACTTC CASARAPFYEQYF NA TRBJ2-7 NA TRBV6-5
TGTGCCAGCAGCGAGGACACCTTCTCCTATAATTCACCCCTCCACTTT CASSEDTFSYNSPLHF NA TRBJ1-6 NA TRBV7-9
TGTGCCAGCAGTTCCCCGGGGAGAGGCGGCTACGAGCAGTACTTC CASSSPGRGGYEQYF NA TRBJ2-7 NA TRBV7-2
TGTGCCAGCCGAGGGGGTCTTTCACCCCTCCACTTT CASRGGLSPLHF NA TRBJ1-6 NA TRBV6-5
TGTGCCAGCAGCCTTGAGGCAGCGAGCTACGAGCAGTACTTC CASSLEAASYEQYF NA TRBJ2-7 NA TRBV7-6
TGTGCCATCGGAGGACTAGCGGGAAGCTCCTACAATGAGCAGTTCTTC CAIGGLAGSSYNEQFF TRBD2 TRBJ2-1 NA TRBV10-3
TGTGCCAGCAGATACTCTGGGGCCAACGTCCTGACTTTC CASRYSGANVLTF NA TRBJ2-6 NA TRBV28
TGTGCCAGCAGCTCGGGACAGGGGGCAACTAATGAAAAACTGTTTTTT CASSSGQGATNEKLFF TRBD1 TRBJ1-4 NA TRBV7-2
TGCGCCAGCAGCTCAGCGGGGGACCAAGAGACCCAGTACTTC CASSSAGDQETQYF TRBD2 TRBJ2-5 NA TRBV5-1
TGCGCCAGCAGCCAAGTACGAGGCGACCAAGAGACCCAGTACTTC CASSQVRGDQETQYF NA TRBJ2-5 NA TRBV4-1
TGTGCCAGCAGCCGCACCTCTGGGGGGGCGGGGAGCTCCTACAATGAGCAGTTCTTC CASSRTSGGAGSSYNEQFF NA TRBJ2-1 NA TRBV7-2
TGTGCCAGCTCACCTTACAGGGCCGGCTCCTACAATGAGCAGTTCTTC CASSPYRAGSYNEQFF NA TRBJ2-1 NA TRBV18
TGTGCCAGTCTGCCACAGGGCGTCCTCTACGAGCAGTACTTC CASLPQGVLYEQYF NA TRBJ2-7 NA TRBV2
TGTGCCAGCAGTTTACAAGGACTAGCGGGAGGTCCACACTACGAGCAGTACTTC CASSLQGLAGGPHYEQYF TRBD2 TRBJ2-7 NA TRBV28
TGTGCCAGCAGCCCTAAACCCCAGGGGGCATCCTACAATGAGCAGTTCTTC CASSPKPQGASYNEQFF TRBD1 TRBJ2-1 NA TRBV3-1/TRBV3-2
TGTGCTAGATTACAGCGGGAGGGCCTCGGTCCTTTTCACAATGAGCAGTTCTTC CARLQREGLGPFHNEQFF TRBD2 TRBJ2-1 NA TRBV12-5
TGTGCCAGCAGTTATGGAGAGAACACTGAAGCTTTCTTT CASSYGENTEAFF NA TRBJ1-1 NA TRBV6-2/TRBV6-3
TGTGCCAGCACCCCGAGTGCGTGGGATACGCAGTATTTT CASTPSAWDTQYF NA TRBJ2-3 NA TRBV11-2
TGTGCCAGCAGTTCTCCTGGCGGGAGGTGGACCAATGAGCAGTTCTTC CASSSPGGRWTNEQFF TRBD2 TRBJ2-1 once TRBV28
TGTGCCAGCAGGTCCGGACAGGGGAGCACTGAAGCTTTCTTT CASRSGQGSTEAFF TRBD1 TRBJ1-1 NA TRBV11-2
TGTGCCAGTGGACCGGGGACAGGCAATCAGCCCCAGCATTTT CASGPGTGNQPQHF TRBD1 TRBJ1-5 NA TRBV19
TGCGCCAGCAGCCCCGGGACAGGGGTCTGGAATGAGCAGTTCTTC CASSPGTGVWNEQFF TRBD1 TRBJ2-1 NA TRBV5-1
TGTGCCAGCAGCCAGAGGGGGCCCTTCGGCTACACCTTC CASSQRGPFGYTF TRBD1 TRBJ1-2 once TRBV3-1/TRBV3-2
TGTGCTAGTGGTTCCCTATCGCGGGACGGGAGCCGCGAGCAGTTCTTC CASGSLSRDGSREQFF NA TRBJ2-1 NA TRBV12-5
TGCGCCAGCAGCTTGGCCACGGGTTCACCCCTCCACTTT CASSLATGSPLHF NA TRBJ1-6 NA TRBV5-1
TGTGCCAGCTCACCAGGCCGACAAGAGCCCGAGCAGTACTTC CASSPGRQEPEQYF NA TRBJ2-7 NA TRBV18
TGTGCCATCAGGGACAGCCCCACAGATACGCAGTATTTT CAIRDSPTDTQYF NA TRBJ2-3 NA TRBV10-3